This entry concerns a single TCR beta chain. The CDR3 totals 14 residues. With 3 bases removed from V and 2 bases from J, the gap between germline ends came to 11 bases. The germline V gene has CDR1 SGHNT and CDR2 YENEEA. Amplified TCR beta CDR3 regions came from RNA transcripts. The primer set for the first-round RT-PCR of the TCR CDR3 was HTBI. One entry per CDR3 protein, called by TCRdb with MiXCR from the multiplex PCR reads. Among approximately 400,000 distinct CDR3 sequences listed, more than 20% were seen once. These data come from a study of T cells in Graves' hyperthyroidism and ophthalmopathy. Fresh peripheral blood, 10 ml, yielded the PBMCs.

The chain uses TRBV11-3 and TRBJ2-7; the D gene is possibly TRBD2 (6 bases). The origin of this receptor is a man aged 45 to 65 with Graves' hyperthyroidism. The material sequenced was blood. CDR3: CASSFGGTPYEQYF. The CDR3 DNA follows: TGTGCCAGCAGCTTTGGGGGGACCCCCTACGAGCAGTACTTC. Complete variable domain (other parts from reference TRBV11-3 and TRBJ2-7): EAGVVQSPRYKIIEKKQPVAFWCNPISGHNTLYWYLQNLGQGPELLIRYENEEAVDDSQLPKDRFSAERLKGVDSTLKIQPAELGDSAVYLCASSFGGTPYEQYFGPGTRLTVT.